Listed here are 2 T cell receptor beta chains from one sample, sequenced in a study of post-analysis software for immune sequencing data. Findings and limits, study-wide: Controls had lower frequencies than patients of about 5 TRBV segments, which included TRBV5-6, TRBV5-1 and TRBV20-1.

Antigens of these TCRs are unknown. Unique-molecular-identifier-tagged TCR beta cDNA libraries were used. TCRdb called the PCR reads again in MiXCR, with one record for every CDR3 protein. The repertoire holds roughly 540,000 distinct CDR3 sequences, with roughly 34% as singletons. Sample: blood. Receptor source: a girl younger than 18 with multiple sclerosis.

In its sample, this clonotype was seen a few times. J is TRBJ2-1 and V is TRBV9; TRBD1 agrees at 8 bases. V was clipped by 4 bases and J by 3 bases; unmatched bases: 6. Germline V lookup: CDR1 SGDLS, CDR2 YYNGEE. This CDR3 comprises 15 residues. CDR3: CASSSGTGYYNEQFF. CDR3 DNA: TGTGCCAGCAGCTCCGGGACAGGTTACTACAATGAGCAGTTCTTC.

This clonotype has only one observation. J is TRBJ1-1 and V is TRBV20-1, with 8 bases that match TRBD1. This CDR3 spans 15 amino acids. Trimming removed 4 bases from V and 2 bases from J; junction bases left unmatched: 9. CDR1 DFQATT and CDR2 SNEGSKA come from the germline V gene (reference sequence). In DNA, the CDR3 is TGCAGTGCTAATTCCCGGGACAGGTCTAACACTGAAGCTTTCTTT. As protein: CSANSRDRSNTEAFF.